This T cell receptor (beta chain) was identified during a study of cytomegalovirus exposure and HLA in healthy donors. The V gene's germline CDR1 is MNHEY and CDR2 SMNVEV (reference sequence). The CDR3 runs to 15 residues. The ends lost 6 bases at V and 7 bases at J; junction bases unmatched: 12. Notes on the study in general: As a later analysis revealed, most CMV-associated TCR beta chains appeared HLA-restricted. TCR beta chain V- and J-gene trimming was linked, in a later analysis, to a missense variant in DCLRE1C. Researchers catalogued over 150 TCR beta chains as cytomegalovirus-associated.

Nominally healthy donors provided the samples, though records likely missed some immune exposures. On this clone: Its antigen is not known.

Amplification used 60 Vbeta primers and 13 Jbeta primers. Measured with immunoSEQ multiplex PCR; TCRdb has only the in-frame clones, and not every one. This sample has 150,000 to 200,000 clones, with about 90% found just once. The clonotype comes from a girl under three years old in good health and CMV-seronegative. The specimen was PBMCs. This chain uses TRBV27 with TRBJ1-5, with 7 nucleotides matching TRBD1. The CDR3 loop is CASSRRQGNRQPQHF. As DNA, the CDR3 is TGTGCCAGCAGCCGAAGACAGGGAAACAGGCAGCCCCAGCATTTT.